A selection of T cell receptor beta chains follows, all from one sample in a study of shared clonotypes between healthy human individuals. Sequencing was performed with immunoSEQ multiplex PCR; in TCRdb, only in-frame clones are kept and a portion is missing. The data contain 600,000 to 800,000 clones, approximately 77% of them singletons. Sequenced material: memory CD4+ T cells sorted from blood. These TCRs come from a woman in her 30s in good health. Each CDR3 is given with its conserved first and last residue. The D gene is left open where the match is weak. The size entry is marked missing in some rows and otherwise reads once, few, many or a size class.

J	V	D	size	CDR3	DNA
TRBJ1-1	TRBV4-1	NA	NA	CASSQVIDNTEAFF	TGCGCCAGCAGCCAAGTCATAGATAACACTGAAGCTTTCTTT
TRBJ2-1	TRBV4-1	TRBD2	NA	CASSHEERELGGYNEQFF	TGCGCCAGCAGCCATGAAGAGCGGGAGCTTGGGGGGTACAATGAGCAGTTCTTC
TRBJ1-1	TRBV5-1	TRBD1	NA	CASSLGQGHTEAFF	TGCGCCAGCAGCTTGGGACAGGGCCACACTGAAGCTTTCTTT
TRBJ1-4	TRBV15	NA	NA	CATSREAGDVEKLFF	TGTGCCACCAGCAGAGAAGCTGGGGACGTTGAAAAACTGTTTTTT
TRBJ2-1	TRBV5-1	TRBD2	few	CASSLIAGAAYNEQFF	TGCGCCAGCAGCTTGATAGCGGGAGCTGCCTACAATGAGCAGTTCTTC
TRBJ2-1	TRBV5-6	NA	NA	CASSLAPSEQFF	TGTGCCAGCAGCCTAGCGCCTAGCGAGCAGTTCTTC
TRBJ1-2	TRBV19	TRBD1	NA	CASTPLQGARNGYTF	TGTGCCAGTACCCCGTTGCAGGGGGCGCGGAATGGCTACACCTTC
TRBJ2-1	TRBV19	TRBD2	NA	CASSLGLAGVPEQFF	TGTGCCAGTAGTTTGGGACTAGCGGGAGTTCCTGAGCAGTTCTTC
TRBJ2-3	TRBV7-2	NA	NA	CASNIVADTQYF	TGTGCCAGCAACATTGTCGCAGATACGCAGTATTTT
TRBJ2-2	TRBV5-8	NA	NA	CASSLGFLNTGELFF	TGTGCCAGCAGCTTGGGGTTCCTGAACACCGGGGAGCTGTTTTTT
TRBJ2-3	TRBV2	NA	NA	CASSEARPGDTQYF	TGTGCCAGCAGTGAAGCTCGTCCAGGGGATACGCAGTATTTT
TRBJ2-2	TRBV4-2	NA	NA	CASSRLGGQINTGELFF	TGTGCCAGCAGCCGCCTCGGGGGCCAGATTAACACCGGGGAGCTGTTTTTT
TRBJ2-3	TRBV30	TRBD2	NA	CAWSAGLAGADTQYF	TGTGCCTGGAGTGCCGGACTAGCGGGAGCAGATACGCAGTATTTT
TRBJ2-5	TRBV7-2	NA	NA	CASSLGLGETQYF	TGTGCCAGCAGCTTAGGCCTAGGGGAGACCCAGTACTTC
TRBJ1-2	TRBV7-9	TRBD1	NA	CASSWGQGYGYTF	TGTGCCAGCAGCTGGGGACAGGGATATGGCTACACCTTC
TRBJ2-3	TRBV23-1	NA	NA	CASSRLPPGIGGTDTQYF	TGCGCCAGCAGTCGCCTCCCTCCAGGGATCGGGGGCACAGATACGCAGTATTTT
TRBJ1-5	TRBV4-2	NA	NA	CASSREGQSNQPQHF	TGTGCCAGCAGCCGGGAGGGGCAAAGCAATCAGCCCCAGCATTTT
TRBJ2-3	TRBV18	TRBD1	NA	CASSPQTGETDTQYF	TGTGCCAGCTCACCACAGACAGGGGAGACAGATACGCAGTATTTT
TRBJ2-7	TRBV11-2	TRBD2	NA	CASRTPGGSYEQYF	TGTGCCAGCAGAACACCGGGGGGATCCTACGAGCAGTACTTC
TRBJ2-2	TRBV7-6	NA	NA	CASSPLTKNTGELFF	TGTGCCAGCAGCCCCTTGACCAAGAACACCGGGGAGCTGTTTTTT
TRBJ1-1	TRBV11-3	NA	NA	CASSLGSGEAFF	TGTGCCAGCAGCTTGGGGTCCGGTGAAGCTTTCTTT
TRBJ2-5	TRBV2	NA	NA	CASSEGAVTQYF	TGTGCCAGCAGTGAGGGGGCAGTGACCCAGTACTTC
TRBJ1-2	TRBV10-3	NA	NA	CAIAELDHLLNYGYTF	TGTGCCATCGCCGAACTGGACCACTTACTTAACTATGGCTACACCTTC
TRBJ2-1	TRBV19	NA	NA	CASSALVIAEQFF	TGTGCCAGTAGTGCCCTTGTGATAGCTGAGCAGTTCTTC
TRBJ2-7	TRBV4-1	TRBD2	NA	CASSLGLVGSYEQYF	TGCGCCAGCAGCCTGGGACTAGTGGGCTCCTACGAGCAGTACTTC
TRBJ1-4	TRBV6-1	TRBD1	NA	CASSRQGINEKLFF	TGTGCCAGCAGCAGACAGGGCATTAATGAAAAACTGTTTTTT
TRBJ2-5	TRBV5-6	NA	NA	CASSLGGEETQYF	TGTGCCAGCAGCTTAGGAGGGGAGGAGACCCAGTACTTC
TRBJ1-1	TRBV19	NA	NA	CASNGEGTEAFF	TGTGCCAGTAATGGAGAGGGCACTGAAGCTTTCTTT
TRBJ2-7	TRBV6-6	TRBD2	NA	CASSGSGRADYEQYF	TGTGCCAGCAGCGGTAGCGGGAGGGCCGACTACGAGCAGTACTTC
TRBJ2-1	TRBV5-1	NA	NA	CASSYTGLQGYNEQFF	TGCGCCAGCAGCTACACGGGTTTACAGGGATACAATGAGCAGTTCTTC
TRBJ2-1	TRBV29-1	NA	few	CSVDGHTEQFF	TGCAGCGTTGATGGACACACTGAGCAGTTCTTC
TRBJ2-5	TRBV6-6	NA	many	CASSYRPETQYF	TGTGCCAGCAGTTATCGTCCAGAGACCCAGTACTTC
TRBJ2-3	TRBV5-1	TRBD2	NA	CASSGLPLAGALVGTDTQYF	TGCGCCAGCAGCGGACTCCCTCTAGCGGGAGCGTTGGTAGGCACAGATACGCAGTATTTT